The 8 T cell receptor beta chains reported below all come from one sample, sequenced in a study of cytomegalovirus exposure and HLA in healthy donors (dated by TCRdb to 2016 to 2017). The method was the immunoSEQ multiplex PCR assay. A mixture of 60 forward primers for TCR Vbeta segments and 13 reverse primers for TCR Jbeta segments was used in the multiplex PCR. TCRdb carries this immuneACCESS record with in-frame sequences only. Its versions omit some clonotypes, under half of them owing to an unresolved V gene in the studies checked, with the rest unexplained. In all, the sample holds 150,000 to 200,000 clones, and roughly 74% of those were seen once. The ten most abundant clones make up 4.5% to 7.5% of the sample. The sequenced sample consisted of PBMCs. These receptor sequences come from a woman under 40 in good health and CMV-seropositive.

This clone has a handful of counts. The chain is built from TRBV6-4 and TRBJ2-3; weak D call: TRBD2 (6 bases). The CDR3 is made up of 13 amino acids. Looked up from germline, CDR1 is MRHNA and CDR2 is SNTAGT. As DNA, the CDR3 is TGTGCGACGGCGGGGAGCCTCACAGATACGCAGTATTTT. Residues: CATAGSLTDTQYF.

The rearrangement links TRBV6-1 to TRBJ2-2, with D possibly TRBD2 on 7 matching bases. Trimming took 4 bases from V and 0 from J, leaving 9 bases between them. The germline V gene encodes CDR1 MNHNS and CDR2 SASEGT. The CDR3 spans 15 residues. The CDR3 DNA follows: TGTGCCAGCAGTGGGGAGGGGGCGAACACCGGGGAGCTGTTTTTT. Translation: CASSGEGANTGELFF.

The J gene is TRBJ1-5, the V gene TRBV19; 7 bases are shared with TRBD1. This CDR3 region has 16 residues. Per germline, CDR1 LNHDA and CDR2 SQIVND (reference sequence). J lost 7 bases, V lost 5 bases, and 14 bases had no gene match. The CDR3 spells CASSFEGALPRQPQHF. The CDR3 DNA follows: TGTGCCAGTAGTTTTGAGGGGGCGCTTCCAAGGCAGCCCCAGCATTTT.

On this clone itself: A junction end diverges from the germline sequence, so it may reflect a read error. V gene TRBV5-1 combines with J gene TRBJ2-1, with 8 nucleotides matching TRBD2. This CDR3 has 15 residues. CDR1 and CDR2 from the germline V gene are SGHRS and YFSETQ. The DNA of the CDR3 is TGTGCCAGCAGCTTTGGCGGGGGGCCCTACAATGAGCAGTTCTTC. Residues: CASSFGGGPYNEQFF.

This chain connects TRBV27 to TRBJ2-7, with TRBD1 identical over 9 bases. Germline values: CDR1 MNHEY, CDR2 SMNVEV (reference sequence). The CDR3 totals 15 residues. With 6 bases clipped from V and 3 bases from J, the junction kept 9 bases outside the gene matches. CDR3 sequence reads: CASRTRTGVFYEQYF. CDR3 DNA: TGTGCCAGCAGAACCCGGACAGGGGTTTTCTACGAGCAGTACTTC.

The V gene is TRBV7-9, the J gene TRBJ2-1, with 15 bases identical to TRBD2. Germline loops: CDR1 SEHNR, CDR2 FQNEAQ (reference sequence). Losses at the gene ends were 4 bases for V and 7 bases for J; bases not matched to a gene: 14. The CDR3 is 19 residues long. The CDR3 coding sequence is TGTGCCAGCAGCTCTAGGACTAGCGGGAGGGCGAATTCGGGGAATGAGCAGTTCTTC. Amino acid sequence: CASSSRTSGRANSGNEQFF.

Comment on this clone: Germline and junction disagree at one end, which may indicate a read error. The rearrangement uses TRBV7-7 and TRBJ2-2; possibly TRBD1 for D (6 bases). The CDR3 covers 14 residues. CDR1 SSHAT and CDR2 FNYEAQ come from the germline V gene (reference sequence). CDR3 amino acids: CASSAGQYTGELFF. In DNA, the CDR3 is TGTGCTAGCAGCGCAGGACAGTACACCGGGGAGCTGTTTTTT.

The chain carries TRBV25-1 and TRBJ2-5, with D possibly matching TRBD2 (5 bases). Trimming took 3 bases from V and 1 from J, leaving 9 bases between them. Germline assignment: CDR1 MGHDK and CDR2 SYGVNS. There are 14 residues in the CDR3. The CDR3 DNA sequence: TGTGCCAGCAGTGACCCCGGACTCCAAGAGACCCAGTACTTC. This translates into CASSDPGLQETQYF.